This T cell receptor (beta chain) was documented in a study of blood T cells in healthy people across ages. With a J-beta primer mix and a sample-barcoded 5' primer, a second PCR ran about 6 to 11 cycles. Each single sample gave us at least 2.5 million CDR3-containing paired-end reads. From the 5' RACE reads, TCRdb called clonotypes with MiXCR, one entry per CDR3 protein. Here the sample spans 800,000 or so distinct CDR3 sequences, about 25% being singletons. Points on this clonotype: A junction end diverges from the germline sequence, so it may reflect a read error.

Per sample, no less than 5.5 micrograms of total RNA were extracted. These data were also filed under a second study, of T cells of mothers and their children.

This receptor was identified in a boy between 5 and 17 years old in good health. Material for sequencing was blood.

The CDR3 region is CSASSGPSYSYTF. The CDR3 DNA follows: TGCAGTGCTAGTTCGGGACCTAGCTATAGCTACACCTTC. The V call is TRBV20-1, the J call TRBJ1-2; perhaps TRBD1 as D (5 bases). The germline CDR1 and CDR2 sequences are DFQATT and SNEGSKA (reference sequence). This CDR3 is 13 amino acids long.